This passage covers 21 T cell receptor beta chains from one sample sequenced in a study of OX40 agonist ivuxolimab in advanced cancers. The data were produced by immunoSEQ multiplex PCR, yet TCRdb's version contains in-frame clones alone and is incomplete. The sample shows roughly 100,000 clones, approximately 86% of them seen only once. Sequenced here: CD4+ or CD8+ T cells sorted from blood, sampled in a trial of the OX40 agonist ivuxolimab. The receptors stem from an adult with an advanced solid tumor such as melanoma, head and neck, liver or kidney cancer.

The chain couples TRBV9 to TRBJ2-3, with 12 bases that match TRBD1. V gave up 0 bases and J gave up 7 bases; unmatched junction bases: 6. Germline lookup yields CDR1 SGDLS and CDR2 YYNGEE. This CDR3 comprises 16 residues. This CDR3 is CASSVVGTGGINTQYF. For the CDR3, the DNA is TGTGCCAGCAGCGTAGTTGGGACAGGGGGCATTAATACGCAGTATTTT.

This clone was detected only once. The CDR3 sequence is CASSLAPSSNEQFF. The DNA for the CDR3 is TGCGCCAGCAGCTTGGCCCCTAGCAGCAATGAGCAGTTCTTC. The chain links TRBV5-1 to TRBJ2-1; D might be TRBD2 (5 bases). CDR1 is SGHRS and CDR2 is YFSETQ in the germline V gene. This CDR3 has 14 residues. Trimming took 0 bases from V and 6 from J, leaving 10 bases between them.

The V gene is TRBV28, the J gene TRBJ2-7; D gene uncertain. Germline V gives CDR1 MDHEN, CDR2 SYDVKM. This CDR3 has 11 amino acids. V was shortened by 6 bases and J by 4 bases, with 7 bases between the two germline ends. The CDR3 DNA follows: TGTGCCAGCAGGCTAGGGTACGAGCAGTACTTC. It is translated as CASRLGYEQYF.

The V and J genes are TRBV28 and TRBJ1-1; unclear D gene. CDR3 length equals 15 residues. With 1 base removed from V and 0 bases from J, the gap between germline ends came to 9 bases. In germline, CDR1 is MDHEN, CDR2 SYDVKM. Here the CDR3 DNA reads TGTGCCAGCAGTTTATATATGCGGATGAACACTGAAGCTTTCTTT. It is translated as CASSLYMRMNTEAFF.

Only a few counts were recorded for this clone. The V and J genes are TRBV2 and TRBJ2-1; TRBD2 agrees at 8 bases. Germline assignment: CDR1 SNHLY and CDR2 FYNNEI. Losses at the gene ends were 7 bases for V and 9 bases for J; bases not matched to a gene: 11. This CDR3 spans 14 amino acids. The CDR3 DNA reads TGTGCCAGCACCCCACTAGCGGTACAAGGTGAGCAGTTCTTC. Translated: CASTPLAVQGEQFF.

The gene calls are TRBV23-1 and TRBJ2-5, with D possibly matching TRBD1 (5 bases). The end of the DNA aligns better with TRBJ2-7, so the J call may be wrong. TRBV23-1 is identified as an open reading frame with a role that is uncertain. This CDR3 has 15 amino acids. The CDR3 reads CASSQGYRRSYEQYF. CDR3 coding DNA: TGCGCCAGCAGTCAAGGTTACAGGCGCTCCTACGAGCAGTACTTC.

The rearrangement uses TRBV11-2 and TRBJ2-7; D gene ambiguous. This CDR3 spans 13 amino acids. V was pared by 1 base and J by 9 bases, with 13 bases between. Germline V gene sequence: CDR1 SGHAT, CDR2 FQNNGV. The CDR3 loop reads CASSLASLGWQYF. CDR3 in DNA: TGTGCCAGCAGCTTAGCCAGCCTCGGATGGCAGTACTTC.

For the CDR3, the DNA is TGTGCCAGCAGCCCCTCAGCTTTTTACGAGCAGTACTTC. Residues: CASSPSAFYEQYF. V and J are TRBV14 and TRBJ2-7; no firm D call. V was clipped by 4 bases and J by 4 bases, with 11 bases between them. The CDR3 totals 13 residues. Per the germline V gene, CDR1 is SGHDN and CDR2 is FVKESK.

Turning to this clone: A junction end diverges from the germline sequence, so it may reflect a read error. The chain combines TRBV5-1 with TRBJ2-5, with D perhaps matching TRBD2 (6 bases). The germline V gene has CDR1 SGHRS and CDR2 YFSETQ. The CDR3 extends over 13 amino acids. The CDR3 region is CASSLDYQETQYF. In nucleotides, the CDR3 is TGCGCCAGCAGTTTGGACTATCAAGAGACCCAGTACTTC.

The chain uses TRBV10-3 and TRBJ2-2; D is undetermined. Germline lookup yields CDR1 ENHRY and CDR2 SYGVKD. This CDR3 has 14 residues. Trimming stripped 0 bases from V and 6 bases from J, with 8 bases between. DNA of the CDR3: TGTGCCATCAGTGAGTCGCGGCGGCCCGGGGAGCTGTTTTTT. Translation gives CAISESRRPGELFF.

Only one count was recorded for this clone. The chain links TRBV19 to TRBJ2-3, with D unresolved. The V gene lost 4 bases and the J gene lost 6 bases, with 20 bases spanning the gap. The CDR3 sequence is 16 residues long. In germline, CDR1 is LNHDA, CDR2 SQIVND (reference sequence). This CDR3 is CASSTSSRGRVDTQYF. The CDR3 coding sequence is TGTGCCAGTAGTACCTCCTCCCGTGGTCGCGTTGATACGCAGTATTTT.

The V call is TRBV7-6, the J call TRBJ2-7, with 12 bases lining up with TRBD1. V lost 6 bases, J lost 7 bases, and 4 bases stayed unmatched. The CDR3 has 13 amino acids. In germline, CDR1 is SGHVS, CDR2 FNYEAQ. The CDR3 here is CASRPGQGAEQYF. The DNA of the CDR3 is TGTGCCAGCAGGCCGGGACAGGGGGCAGAGCAGTACTTC.

The J gene is TRBJ2-7, the V gene TRBV28; D not certain. There are 14 residues in the CDR3. Between the trimmed V and J ends, which lost 4 bases and 4 bases, there was a span of 14 bases. Germline V gene sequence: CDR1 MDHEN, CDR2 SYDVKM. The DNA of the CDR3 is TGTGCCAGCAGTTCCCGGTCCTTCCCTTACGAGCAGTACTTC. It yields the protein CASSSRSFPYEQYF.

This rearrangement joins TRBV4-1 to TRBJ2-7; D gene unclear. V was cut by 1 base and J by 2 bases, with 12 bases left in between. This CDR3 has 15 amino acids. Germline values: CDR1 MGHRA, CDR2 YSYEKL. CDR3 region: CASSQGASETYEQYF. As DNA, the CDR3 is TGCGCCAGCAGCCAAGGGGCGTCAGAAACCTACGAGCAGTACTTC.

CDR3 sequence (DNA): TGTGCCAGTAGTATTGGAGGGGGGGGTGCCAAAAACATTCAGTACTTC. Translating it yields CASSIGGGGAKNIQYF. V gene TRBV19 combines with J gene TRBJ2-4; D is possibly TRBD2 (7 bases). CDR3 size: 16 residues. V was pared by 3 bases and J by 1 base, with 13 bases between. Germline V gene data show CDR1 as LNHDA and CDR2 as SQIVND (reference sequence).

This chain connects TRBV5-1 to TRBJ1-2; 11 nucleotides match TRBD1. V trimming: 2 bases; J trimming: 4 bases; junction bases outside the gene matches: 10. Germline CDR1 is SGHRS and CDR2 is YFSETQ. The CDR3 is 17 residues long. CDR3 sequence (DNA): TGCGCCAGCAGCTTTACCGGGACAGGGGGACGGGGCTATGGCTACACCTTC. Its translation: CASSFTGTGGRGYGYTF. Based on the CDR3 plus reference TRBV5-1 and TRBJ1-2, the full variable domain is KAGVTQTPRYLIKTRGQQVTLSCSPISGHRSVSWYQQTPGQGLQFLFEYFSETQRNKGNFPGRFSGRQFSNSRSEMNVSTLELGDSALYLCASSFTGTGGRGYGYTFGSGTRLTVV.

The CDR3 DNA sequence: TGTGCCAGCAGTGCCAGTGCCGGGGTCGGCAATGAGCAGTTCTTC. This sequence encodes CASSASAGVGNEQFF. V usage is TRBV2 and J usage is TRBJ2-1, with a weak D call TRBD2 (5 bases). Germline V gene lookup returns CDR1 SNHLY and CDR2 FYNNEI. Trimming pared 4 bases from V and 6 bases from J, leaving 16 bases between. CDR3 length equals 15 residues.

This clone was counted only a few times. The CDR3 here is CASSSYRAAEAFF. Here the CDR3 DNA reads TGTGCCAGCAGCTCGTACCGGGCCGCTGAAGCTTTCTTT. The rearrangement joins TRBV7-6 to TRBJ1-1; D is unclear. There are 13 residues in the CDR3. Germline lookup yields CDR1 SGHVS and CDR2 FNYEAQ. The V gene lost 4 bases and the J gene lost 6 bases, with 12 bases spanning the gap.

The chain links TRBV7-6 to TRBJ2-1; 8 bases line up with TRBD1. The V segment lost 6 bases and the J segment 0 bases; nucleotides outside the gene matches: 7. CDR3 length: 16 amino acids. Germline-derived CDR1 and CDR2 are SGHVS and FNYEAQ. CDR3 nucleotide sequence: TGTGCCAGCAGGGGAGGACAGGGAAGCTCCTACAATGAGCAGTTCTTC. Translation: CASRGGQGSSYNEQFF.

This clone was counted once. The chain couples TRBV25-1 to TRBJ2-4; 7 nucleotides align to TRBD1. The CDR3 is 16 amino acids. V lost 5 bases to trimming and J lost 4 bases; unmatched junction nucleotides: 11. The germline V gene has CDR1 MGHDK and CDR2 SYGVNS. CDR3 DNA sequence: TGTGCCAGCAGTCATACAGGGGCAAGGCAGAAAAACATTCAGTACTTC. Amino acid sequence: CASSHTGARQKNIQYF.

The chain has TRBV5-6 and TRBJ2-7, with TRBD1 identical over 7 bases. The V gene end was trimmed by 5 bases and the J gene end by 3 bases; junction bases not matched to a gene: 8. Looked up from germline, CDR1 is SGHDT and CDR2 is YYEEEE. The CDR3 is made up of 14 amino acids. This CDR3 reads CASSRPGQNYEQYF. The DNA for the CDR3 is TGTGCCAGCAGTCGCCCGGGACAGAACTACGAGCAGTACTTC.